The T cell receptor (beta chain) under discussion was sequenced for a study of T cell clonality in common variable immunodeficiency. Data came from immunoSEQ multiplex PCR; TCRdb stores just in-frame clones and leaves some out. The sample was found to contain about 32,000 clones, and every one recurs. Study-wide results and caveats: Common variable immunodeficiency TCR beta sequences reportedly had fewer deletions and N-nucleotide insertions.

In this sample, this clone turned up a few times. The antigen remains undetermined. With the read ending 3 residues before the CDR3 end, the germline J gene is used to fill in that end. The CDR3 has 17 residues. After removal of 6 bases from V and 0 bases from J, the junction contained 11 bases not matched to a gene. Germline CDR1 reads LNHDA; CDR2 reads SQIVND (reference sequence). The sequencing input was peripheral blood mononuclear cells. The sequence was collected from a human donor with common variable immunodeficiency. The chain uses TRBV19 and TRBJ1-5; TRBD1 agrees at 7 bases. The covered CDR3 bases are TGTGCCAGTAGACGCCTCGAGGGGGCTCTTAGCAATCAGCCC. Translation gives CASRRLEGALSNQP. The whole CDR3 sequence is CASRRLEGALSNQPQHF. The whole variable domain, filled in from reference TRBV19 and TRBJ1-5, reads DGGITQSPKYLFRKEGQNVTLSCEQNLNHDAMYWYRQDPGQGLRLIYYSQIVNDFQKGDIAEGYSVSREKKESFPLTVTSAQKNPTAFYLCASRRLEGALSNQPQHFGDGTRLSIL.